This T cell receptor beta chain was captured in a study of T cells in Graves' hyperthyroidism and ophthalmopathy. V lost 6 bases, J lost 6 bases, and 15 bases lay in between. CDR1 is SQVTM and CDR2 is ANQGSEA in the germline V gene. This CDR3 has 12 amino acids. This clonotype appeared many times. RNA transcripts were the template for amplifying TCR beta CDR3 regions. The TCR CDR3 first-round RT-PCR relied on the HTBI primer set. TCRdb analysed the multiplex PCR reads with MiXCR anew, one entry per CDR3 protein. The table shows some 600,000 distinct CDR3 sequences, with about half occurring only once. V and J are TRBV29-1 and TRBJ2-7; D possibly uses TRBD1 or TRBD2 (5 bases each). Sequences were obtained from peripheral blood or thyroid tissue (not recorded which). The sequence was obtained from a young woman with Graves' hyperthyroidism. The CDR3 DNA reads TGCAGCGTCCGGGACCTCGGTGGCGAGCAGTACTTC. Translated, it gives CSVRDLGGEQYF.